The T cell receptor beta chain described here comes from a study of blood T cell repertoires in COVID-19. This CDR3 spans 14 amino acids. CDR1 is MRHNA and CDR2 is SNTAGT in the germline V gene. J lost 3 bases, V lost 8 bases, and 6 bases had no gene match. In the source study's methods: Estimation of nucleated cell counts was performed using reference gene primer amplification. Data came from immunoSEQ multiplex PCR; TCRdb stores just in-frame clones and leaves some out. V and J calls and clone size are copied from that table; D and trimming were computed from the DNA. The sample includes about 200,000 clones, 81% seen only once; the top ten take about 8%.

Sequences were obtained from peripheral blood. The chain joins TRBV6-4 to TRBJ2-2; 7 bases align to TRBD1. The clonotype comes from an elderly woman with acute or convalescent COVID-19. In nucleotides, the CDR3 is TGTGCCAGCGGCCGGGACAGAGACACCGGGGAGCTGTTTTTT. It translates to CASGRDRDTGELFF.